These 27 T cell receptor beta chains originate from one sample sequenced in a study of memory CD4+ T cells and cytomegalovirus serostatus. Clones were read by immunoSEQ multiplex PCR, and TCRdb kept only the in-frame ones, dropping some. Found here are about 56,000 clones, over 65% of them singletons; the top ten hold roughly 3%. The sort gate was single viable CD3+CD4+CD8-CD45RO+ cells for memory CD4+ T cells. Sequenced sample: memory CD4+ T cells from blood. All receptors come from an adult in good health and CMV-seropositive.

The CDR3 sequence: CASTFNAGDQETQYF. DNA for the CDR3: TGTGCCAGCACCTTTAATGCGGGAGACCAAGAGACCCAGTACTTC. The chain couples TRBV7-9 to TRBJ2-5, with 7 bases matching TRBD2. The CDR3 is 15 residues long. V shed 7 bases, J shed 0 bases, and the junction held 8 bases outside the gene matches. Germline CDR1 is SEHNR and CDR2 is FQNEAQ (reference sequence).

The rearrangement uses TRBV27 and TRBJ1-2, with 11 positions matching TRBD1. The CDR3 consists of 15 residues. V lost 6 bases, J lost 3 bases, and 6 bases stayed unmatched. The germline CDR1 and CDR2 sequences are MNHEY and SMNVEV (reference sequence). The CDR3 sequence: CASSPWTGGDYGYTF. In nucleotides, the CDR3 is TGTGCCAGCAGCCCATGGACAGGGGGCGACTATGGCTACACCTTC.

This chain connects TRBV6-1 to TRBJ2-7; D is possibly TRBD2 (5 bases). The CDR3 is 13 amino acids. V was cut by 6 bases and J by 5 bases, with 14 bases left in between. CDR1 is MNHNS, CDR2 SASEGT, per germline. CDR3 region: CASSGESTNEQYF. The CDR3 coding sequence is TGTGCCAGCAGCGGGGAGTCTACGAACGAGCAGTACTTC.

This clone was seen only a few times. The chain has TRBV25-1 and TRBJ1-3; D gene uncertain. Trimming removed 2 bases from V and 1 base from J, with 6 bases in between. CDR3 size: 14 residues. The germline V gene encodes CDR1 MGHDK and CDR2 SYGVNS. The DNA for the CDR3 is TGTGCCAGCAGTGAAGAAAAGTCTGGAAACACCATATATTTT. Its translation: CASSEEKSGNTIYF.

The rearrangement links TRBV6-1 to TRBJ2-1, with D maybe TRBD2 (6 bases). This CDR3 has 15 residues. V was clipped by 7 bases and J by 6 bases, with 19 bases between them. Germline loops: CDR1 MNHNS, CDR2 SASEGT. CDR3 sequence: CASTTGTRGSNEQFF. The CDR3, as DNA: TGTGCCAGCACTACCGGGACCCGGGGGAGCAATGAGCAGTTCTTC.

This clone was recorded only once. This chain connects TRBV6-1 to TRBJ1-2; D gene ambiguous. The CDR3 spans 13 residues. CDR1 is MNHNS, CDR2 SASEGT, per germline. Trimming pared 1 base from V and 6 bases from J, leaving 9 bases between. CDR3: CASSEGTSNGYTF. The CDR3, as DNA: TGTGCCAGCAGTGAAGGGACTTCGAATGGCTACACCTTC.

This clone was detected once. The gene calls are TRBV4-1 and TRBJ2-1, with D perhaps TRBD1 (8 bases). Germline loops: CDR1 MGHRA, CDR2 YSYEKL. The CDR3 contains 19 residues. V lost 1 base and J 0 bases, leaving 19 bases between the germline ends. The CDR3 coding sequence is TGCGCCAGCAGCCAAGGTCAGGGGGCTAGCGGAAACTCCTACAATGAGCAGTTCTTC. The encoded protein is CASSQGQGASGNSYNEQFF.

The genes are TRBV4-3 and TRBJ2-2; TRBD2 matches at 12 bases. Germline V gene lookup returns CDR1 LGHNA and CDR2 YSLEER. The V segment lost 4 bases and the J segment 4 bases; nucleotides outside the gene matches: 1. The CDR3 totals 15 residues. Here the CDR3 reads CASSLGLAGTGELFF. DNA for the CDR3: TGCGCCAGCAGCCTGGGACTAGCGGGCACCGGGGAGCTGTTTTTT.

This clone has only a few counts. CDR3 protein: CASSVGTSNQPQHF. CDR3 coding DNA: TGTGCCAGCAGTGTTGGGACTAGCAATCAGCCCCAGCATTTT. This rearrangement joins TRBV6-6 to TRBJ1-5, with D maybe TRBD1 (5 bases). Germline V gene data show CDR1 as MNHNY and CDR2 as SVGAGI (reference sequence). The CDR3 contains 14 residues. The germline V and J ends were trimmed by 5 bases and 0 bases, with 8 bases remaining between them.

This chain joins TRBV13 and TRBJ2-1; 9 bases are shared with TRBD2. The CDR3 loop spans 18 amino acids. Germline CDR1 reads PRHDT; CDR2 reads FYEKMQ (reference sequence). J gave up 5 bases and V 2 bases, and 13 bases lay outside the gene matches. CDR3 in amino acids: CASSLHKVVAGVDNEQFF. In nucleotides, the CDR3 is TGTGCCAGCAGCTTACATAAGGTCGTAGCGGGAGTGGACAATGAGCAGTTCTTC.

This chain connects TRBV5-6 to TRBJ2-5; either TRBD1 or TRBD2 may fit D (5 bases each). Per germline, CDR1 SGHDT and CDR2 YYEEEE. V was pared by 0 bases and J by 5 bases, with 8 bases between. The CDR3 is 13 residues long. CDR3 loop: CASSLGWGETQYF. CDR3 in DNA: TGTGCCAGCAGCTTGGGTTGGGGGGAGACCCAGTACTTC.

The V call is TRBV19, the J call TRBJ2-1, with TRBD1 identical over 9 bases. This CDR3 is 15 amino acids long. Germline CDR1 LNHDA, CDR2 SQIVND (reference sequence). V shed 7 bases, J shed 7 bases, and the junction held 11 bases outside the gene matches. The CDR3 coding sequence is TGTGCCAGTAAAGCAGGGACAGGGTTCCGGAATGAGCAGTTCTTC. Translated, it gives CASKAGTGFRNEQFF. Together with reference TRBV19 and TRBJ2-1, the CDR3 gives the full variable domain: DGGITQSPKYLFRKEGQNVTLSCEQNLNHDAMYWYRQDPGQGLRLIYYSQIVNDFQKGDIAEGYSVSREKKESFPLTVTSAQKNPTAFYLCASKAGTGFRNEQFFGPGTRLTVL.

This clone was seen only a few times. This chain connects TRBV19 to TRBJ2-2; perhaps TRBD1 as D (5 bases). The germline gives CDR1 LNHDA, CDR2 SQIVND (reference sequence). V was cut by 5 bases and J by 6 bases, with 22 bases left in between. The CDR3 has 17 amino acids. The CDR3 nucleotides read TGTGCCAGTAGTCAAGGGGCCGGATTTGGGTTTCCCGGGGAGCTGTTTTTT. It is translated as CASSQGAGFGFPGELFF.

The chain employs TRBV5-1 and TRBJ2-3; D might be TRBD2 (5 bases). Germline CDR1 SGHRS, CDR2 YFSETQ. V dropped 4 bases and J dropped 6 bases, with 12 bases sitting between them. CDR3 length equals 13 residues. Here the CDR3 reads CASSGRAQDTQYF. DNA of the CDR3: TGCGCCAGCAGCGGGAGAGCACAGGATACGCAGTATTTT. Full variable domain (outside the CDR3, taken from reference TRBV5-1 and TRBJ2-3): KAGVTQTPRYLIKTRGQQVTLSCSPISGHRSVSWYQQTPGQGLQFLFEYFSETQRNKGNFPGRFSGRQFSNSRSEMNVSTLELGDSALYLCASSGRAQDTQYFGPGTRLTVL.

The rearrangement uses TRBV30 and TRBJ1-5, with TRBD1 as a possible D gene (5 bases). Germline lookup yields CDR1 GTSNPN and CDR2 SVGIG (reference sequence). Trimming stripped 8 bases from V and 4 bases from J, with 21 bases between. This CDR3 is 15 amino acids long. The CDR3 DNA reads as TGTGCCAGCTCGTTCGGTGGCAGGGCTAATCAGCCCCAGCATTTT. It is translated as CASSFGGRANQPQHF.

The gene calls are TRBV6-1 and TRBJ2-1, with D unresolved. The CDR3 has 16 amino acids. Trimming stripped 1 base from V and 0 bases from J, with 10 bases between. Germline assignment: CDR1 MNHNS and CDR2 SASEGT. The CDR3 protein is CASSEVGGNSYNEQFF. The CDR3 nucleotides are TGTGCCAGCAGTGAAGTCGGCGGTAACTCCTACAATGAGCAGTTCTTC.

Comments on this clone: The sample contains more than one DNA sequence encoding this CDR3. This chain connects TRBV7-2 to TRBJ1-2; 10 bases map to TRBD1. The CDR3 consists of 15 residues. Losses at the gene ends were 5 bases for V and 6 bases for J; bases not matched to a gene: 9. CDR1 is SGHTA, CDR2 FQGNSA, per germline. The CDR3 nucleotides are TGTGCCAGCAGCCGGTCTCCGGGACAGGGGCATGGCTACACCTTC. Translation gives CASSRSPGQGHGYTF.

The chain links TRBV11-3 to TRBJ1-1; no firm D call. The CDR3 totals 13 residues. Germline-derived CDR1 and CDR2 are SGHNT and YENEEA. Trimming removed 8 bases from V and 3 bases from J, with 13 bases in between. The CDR3 loop is CASSVGLDTEAFF. As DNA, the CDR3 is TGTGCCAGCTCGGTGGGTTTGGACACTGAAGCTTTCTTT.

This clone came up a few times. The rearrangement links TRBV9 to TRBJ2-2; D may be TRBD2 (6 bases). Germline lookup yields CDR1 SGDLS and CDR2 YYNGEE. The V end was cut by 2 bases, the J end by 7 bases, with 12 bases between. This CDR3 is built from 14 residues. The CDR3 reads CASSVASADGELFF. CDR3 sequence (DNA): TGTGCCAGCAGCGTGGCTAGCGCGGACGGGGAGCTGTTTTTT.

This clone came up a few times. The gene calls are TRBV6-6 and TRBJ1-5; D is possibly TRBD1 (6 bases). This CDR3 region has 13 residues. V was trimmed by 5 bases and J by 5 bases, leaving 10 bases between them. Per the germline V gene, CDR1 is MNHNY and CDR2 is SVGAGI (reference sequence). The chain's CDR3 is CASSIHRDQPQHF. Here the CDR3 DNA reads TGTGCCAGCAGTATACACAGGGATCAGCCCCAGCATTTT.

The gene calls are TRBV11-1 and TRBJ2-1; TRBD2 aligns across 12 bases. Trimming removed 5 bases from V and 6 bases from J; junction bases left unmatched: 11. The CDR3 length is 17 residues. Germline loops: CDR1 SGHAT, CDR2 FQDESV (reference sequence). DNA for the CDR3: TGTGCCAGCAGCATACTAGCGGGAGGATCCGCTTTCAATGAGCAGTTCTTC. As protein: CASSILAGGSAFNEQFF. Looking up the rest from reference TRBV11-1 and TRBJ2-1 gives the full variable domain: EAEVAQSPRYKITEKSQAVAFWCDPISGHATLYWYRQILGQGPELLVQFQDESVVDDSQLPKDRFSAERLKGVDSTLKIQPAELGDSAMYLCASSILAGGSAFNEQFFGPGTRLTVL.

The V gene is TRBV19, the J gene TRBJ1-2; no clear D. Germline values: CDR1 LNHDA, CDR2 SQIVND (reference sequence). V was pared by 9 bases and J by 7 bases, with 18 bases between. The CDR3 spans 13 residues. The CDR3 sequence: CASSHSRIGGYTF. DNA of the CDR3: TGTGCCAGCAGTCATTCCCGTATCGGTGGCTACACCTTC.

V usage is TRBV2 and J usage is TRBJ1-5; weak D call: TRBD1 (5 bases). Between the trimmed V and J ends, which lost 6 bases and 5 bases, there was a span of 11 bases. The CDR3 spans 13 residues. Germline CDR1 and CDR2: SNHLY and FYNNEI. The CDR3 region is CASSETGYQPQHF. CDR3 in DNA: TGTGCCAGCAGCGAAACAGGCTATCAGCCCCAGCATTTT. The whole variable domain, filled in from reference TRBV2 and TRBJ1-5, reads EPEVTQTPSHQVTQMGQEVILRCVPISNHLYFYWYRQILGQKVEFLVSFYNNEISEKSEIFDDQFSVERPDGSNFTLKIRSTKLEDSAMYFCASSETGYQPQHFGDGTRLSIL.

The chain links TRBV29-1 to TRBJ2-1, with D perhaps matching TRBD1 or TRBD2 (6 bases each). Germline CDR1 and CDR2: SQVTM and ANQGSEA. The CDR3 runs 15 residues. Trimming left V 6 bases short and J 9 bases short, with 24 bases between. The CDR3 is CSVSGLGGHKGEQFF. CDR3 bases: TGCAGCGTCTCCGGGCTGGGGGGACACAAGGGTGAGCAGTTCTTC.

Of note for this clone: This same CDR3 is encoded by further DNA sequences in the sample. The genes are TRBV7-3 and TRBJ2-3, with 8 nucleotides matching TRBD2. The J segment lost 7 bases and the V segment lost 8 bases, leaving 5 bases of the junction unmatched. The CDR3 covers 12 residues. Germline V gene sequence: CDR1 SGHTA, CDR2 FQGTGA. CDR3 region: CASSPGGNTQYF. The CDR3 DNA sequence: TGTGCCAGCTCCCCGGGGGGGAATACGCAGTATTTT.

In nucleotides, the CDR3 is TGTGCCAGCAGTTTAACCATGGGGCAGGGTGGAACCTACAATGAGCAGTTCTTC. Encoded protein: CASSLTMGQGGTYNEQFF. The chain combines TRBV2 with TRBJ2-1, with D possibly TRBD1 on 5 matching bases. The V gene's germline CDR1 is SNHLY and CDR2 FYNNEI. The CDR3 totals 18 residues. V lost 5 bases to trimming and J lost 2 bases, with 22 bases between them.

V and J are TRBV7-8 and TRBJ1-5; possible D gene TRBD1, 6 bases. Trimming left V 1 base short and J 7 bases short, with 14 bases between. CDR1 is SGHVS and CDR2 is FQNEAQ in the germline V gene. CDR3 size: 15 residues. The CDR3 reads CASSLVGQGYQPQHF. CDR3 sequence (DNA): TGTGCCAGCAGCTTAGTGGGGCAGGGGTACCAGCCCCAGCATTTT.